This entry features one T cell receptor beta chain sequence. The data were obtained in a study of control samples from healthy donors and cancer patients. TCRdb's copy holds only in-frame clones and misses some; the assay was immunoSEQ multiplex PCR. The table lists more than 90,000 clones, roughly 91% of them singletons. The germline gives CDR1 KGHDR, CDR2 SFDVKD. The V segment lost 5 bases and the J segment 10 bases; nucleotides outside the gene matches: 13. There are 14 residues in the CDR3. The chain joins TRBV24-1 to TRBJ2-7, with 7 positions matching TRBD1. The source is a man aged 25 to 45 in good health. The sequenced sample was blood. CDR3 nucleotides: TGTGCCACCAGTGTGGGACAGACCAGACGGGGACAGTACTTC. Its translation is CATSVGQTRRGQYF.